These 24 T cell receptor beta chains share one sample of origin, sequenced in a study of blood T cell repertoires in COVID-19. Generated by immunoSEQ multiplex PCR, the TCRdb table keeps only in-frame clones and is missing some. The repertoire has some 120,000 clones, about 83% of them found once; the top ten carry about 6%. Material for sequencing was peripheral blood. The source of these receptors is a man older than 75 with active or convalescent COVID-19.

In DNA, the CDR3 is TGTGCCAGCAGCTTGGGGGTTAGTAGCGGGGGACTCCAAGAGACCCAGTACTTC. It specifies CASSLGVSSGGLQETQYF. This sequence joins TRBV7-2 and TRBJ2-5; 9 bases are shared with TRBD2. After removal of 3 bases from V and 1 base from J, the junction contained 12 bases not matched to a gene. The CDR3 extends over 18 amino acids. Per the germline V gene, CDR1 is SGHTA and CDR2 is FQGNSA.

V is TRBV6-5 and J is TRBJ1-2; 8 positions match TRBD1. CDR1 and CDR2 (germline): MNHEY, SVGAGI. There are 15 residues in the CDR3. Trimming removed 1 base from V and 2 bases from J; junction bases left unmatched: 3. CDR3 DNA: TGTGCCAGCAGTTACTATGGACAGGGCAACTATGGCTACACCTTC. Amino acid sequence: CASSYYGQGNYGYTF.

This clone has only one observation. The rearrangement uses TRBV7-2 and TRBJ1-6, with 7 bases fitting TRBD1. This CDR3 region has 14 residues. Germline assignment: CDR1 SGHTA and CDR2 FQGNSA. V dropped 4 bases and J dropped 7; count of bases not matched to a gene: 4. In DNA form, the CDR3 reads TGTGCCAGCAGCTCCCGGGACAGAAATTCACCCCTCCACTTT. The encoded protein is CASSSRDRNSPLHF.

The J gene is TRBJ1-1, the V gene TRBV5-1; 10 positions agree with TRBD1. V gave up 3 bases and J gave up 0 bases; unmatched junction bases: 5. The V gene's germline CDR1 is SGHRS and CDR2 YFSETQ. The CDR3 totals 16 residues. CDR3 sequence reads: CASSSGQGGLNTEAFF. In DNA, the CDR3 is TGCGCCAGCAGCTCCGGACAGGGGGGTTTGAACACTGAAGCTTTCTTT.

V gene TRBV2 combines with J gene TRBJ1-2; 12 nucleotides align to TRBD1. The germline gives CDR1 SNHLY, CDR2 FYNNEI. The CDR3 length is 14 residues. V shed 5 bases, J shed 8 bases, and the junction held 6 bases outside the gene matches. CDR3 DNA: TGTGCCAGCAGTACCGGGACAGGGGGCAGGGGCTACACCTTC. Protein: CASSTGTGGRGYTF.

The V gene is TRBV6-7, the J gene TRBJ2-3, with D perhaps TRBD1 (6 bases). TRBV6-7 falls under the ORF class, with uncertain function. CDR3 size: 18 residues. Trimming removed 2 bases at V and 0 bases at J, with 18 bases between. CDR3 nucleotides: TGTGCCAGCAGTTACCCGATAGGACAGCTTACTAGCACAGATACGCAGTATTTT. Translating it yields CASSYPIGQLTSTDTQYF.

The chain combines TRBV15 with TRBJ1-5; D is possibly TRBD1 (6 bases). The length of the CDR3 is 14 residues. From germline, CDR1 is LNHNV and CDR2 YYDKDF (reference sequence). The germline V and J ends were trimmed by 3 bases and 2 bases, with 8 bases remaining between them. The CDR3 DNA follows: TGTGCCACCAGCAGGGACAGCGGCAATCAGCCCCAGCATTTT. As protein: CATSRDSGNQPQHF.

The rearrangement uses TRBV6-5 and TRBJ1-2; 7 bases match TRBD1. The junction had 10 bases not matched to a gene; V was cut back by 4 bases and J by 5 bases. Germline assignment: CDR1 MNHEY and CDR2 SVGAGI. The CDR3 sequence is 15 residues long. CDR3 protein: CASSSPRTGSYGYTF. CDR3 DNA sequence: TGTGCCAGCAGTTCCCCCCGGACAGGCAGTTATGGCTACACCTTC.

V and J are TRBV6-2 or TRBV6-3 and TRBJ2-1, with D possibly being TRBD2 (5 bases). This CDR3 is built from 14 residues. CDR1 and CDR2 from the germline V gene are MNHEY and SVGEGT. V gave up 2 bases and J gave up 5 bases, with 10 bases separating them. CDR3 in amino acids: CASSYLGNHNEQFF. The CDR3, as DNA: TGTGCCAGCAGTTACCTCGGGAACCACAATGAGCAGTTCTTC.

The chain combines TRBV29-1 with TRBJ2-3; 10 positions agree with TRBD2. Germline lookup yields CDR1 SQVTM and CDR2 ANQGSEA. Trimming at V came to 2 bases and at J to 2 bases, leaving 4 bases not matched to a gene. This CDR3 has 15 amino acids. The CDR3 nucleotides are TGCAGCGTTGAAATAAGCGGGGGGGCCACAGATACGCAGTATTTT. Protein sequence: CSVEISGGATDTQYF.

The chain recombines TRBV27 with TRBJ2-2; 8 bases match TRBD1. Germline loops: CDR1 MNHEY, CDR2 SMNVEV (reference sequence). The CDR3 totals 15 residues. Trimming removed 2 bases from V and 1 base from J; junction bases left unmatched: 0. In DNA form, the CDR3 reads TGTGCCAGCAGTTTAGGACAGGGGAACACCGGGGAGCTGTTTTTT. Translation gives CASSLGQGNTGELFF.

Details on this clone: A read error may produce the germline difference seen at one junction end. The identical CDR3 is also encoded by other nucleotide sequences in the sample. The J gene is TRBJ2-1, the V gene TRBV28, with TRBD1 matching 11 bases. From germline, CDR1 is MDHEN and CDR2 SYDVKM. The CDR3 contains 14 residues. CDR3: CASRDRGFHNEQFF. In DNA, the CDR3 is TGTGCTAGCAGGGACAGGGGGTTTCACAATGAGCAGTTCTTC.

This rearrangement joins TRBV7-2 to TRBJ2-2; no firm D call. Looked up from germline, CDR1 is SGHTA and CDR2 is FQGNSA. The ends were cut back, 4 bases at V and 4 bases at J, with 10 bases in the middle. CDR3 size: 14 residues. For the CDR3, the DNA is TGTGCCAGCAGCTCGATGACAATCACCGGGGAGCTGTTTTTT. Its translation is CASSSMTITGELFF. Looking up the rest from reference TRBV7-2 and TRBJ2-2 gives the full variable domain: GAGVSQSPSNKVTEKGKDVELRCDPISGHTALYWYRQSLGQGLEFLIYFQGNSAPDKSGLPSDRFSAERTGGSVSTLTIQRTQQEDSAVYLCASSSMTITGELFFGEGSRLTVL.

The V and J genes are TRBV6-4 and TRBJ2-2; 9 bases map to TRBD2. Losses at the gene ends were 7 bases for V and 4 bases for J; bases not matched to a gene: 4. Germline V gene lookup returns CDR1 MRHNA and CDR2 SNTAGT. This CDR3 has 14 amino acids. The CDR3 DNA reads as TGTGCCAGCACCCTTAGCGGGGGCACCGGGGAGCTGTTTTTT. It specifies CASTLSGGTGELFF.

The chain recombines TRBV3-1 (or the pseudogene TRBV3-2) with TRBJ2-5; D not certain. V dropped 1 base and J dropped 5 bases, with 11 bases sitting between them. The length of the CDR3 is 14 residues. CDR1 is LGHDT and CDR2 is YNNKEL in the germline V gene (reference sequence). The CDR3: CASSQVLALETQYF. The CDR3 nucleotides are TGTGCCAGCAGCCAAGTGTTAGCTCTGGAGACCCAGTACTTC.

The chain joins TRBV7-2 to TRBJ2-5; D may be TRBD1 (5 bases). The CDR3 has 11 residues. Germline V gene lookup returns CDR1 SGHTA and CDR2 FQGNSA. Between the trimmed V and J ends, which lost 10 bases and 4 bases, there was a span of 10 bases. The CDR3 is CATQGIETQYF. The CDR3 DNA reads as TGTGCCACCCAGGGTATAGAGACCCAGTACTTC.

This clone was detected once. The genes are TRBV2 and TRBJ1-4; TRBD1 might be the D (5 bases). V was clipped by 8 bases and J by 13 bases, with 17 bases between them. The germline V gene has CDR1 SNHLY and CDR2 FYNNEI. The CDR3 is made up of 12 amino acids. Written as DNA, the CDR3 is TGTGCCAGCCGGCCGGGTCCCGGGGGACTGTTTTTT. Protein: CASRPGPGGLFF.

The genes are TRBV27 and TRBJ2-1, with TRBD2 identical over 7 bases. The CDR3 length is 15 residues. Germline assignment: CDR1 MNHEY and CDR2 SMNVEV (reference sequence). With V trimmed by 3 bases and J by 6 bases, 8 bases remained unmatched. DNA for the CDR3: TGTGCCAGCAGTTTGGGGGTCCGGGGGGTCAATGAGCAGTTCTTC. Its protein product is CASSLGVRGVNEQFF.

The chain is built from TRBV27 and TRBJ2-2; TRBD2 agrees at 15 bases. CDR1 is MNHEY and CDR2 is SMNVEV in the germline V gene (reference sequence). The CDR3 is 17 residues long. The J segment lost 4 bases and the V segment lost 5 bases, leaving 5 bases of the junction unmatched. This chain's CDR3 is CASSRGTSGGSTGELFF. CDR3 bases: TGTGCCAGCAGTCGCGGGACTAGCGGGGGGAGCACCGGGGAGCTGTTTTTT.

CDR3 bases: TGTGCCAGCGGCGGGAGCTCCTACGAGCAGTACTTC. This gives the protein CASGGSSYEQYF. This chain joins TRBV6-5 and TRBJ2-7; 7 bases are shared with TRBD2. Germline CDR1 MNHEY, CDR2 SVGAGI. This CDR3 is built from 12 residues. With 8 bases clipped from V and 0 bases from J, the junction kept 1 base outside the gene matches.

The chain joins TRBV3-1 (or the pseudogene TRBV3-2) to TRBJ1-3; TRBD1 might be the D (5 bases). Trimming removed 2 bases from V and 4 bases from J, with 12 bases in between. The CDR3 contains 15 residues. Per the germline V gene, CDR1 is LGHDT and CDR2 is YNNKEL (reference sequence). This chain's CDR3 is CASSQISGVGNTIYF. As DNA, the CDR3 is TGTGCCAGCAGCCAAATATCGGGGGTAGGAAACACCATATATTTT.

The chain is built from TRBV7-2 and TRBJ1-6, with a tentative D call TRBD1 (6 bases). The CDR3 is made up of 16 amino acids. V dropped 6 bases and J dropped 7 bases, with 19 bases sitting between them. Per germline, CDR1 SGHTA and CDR2 FQGNSA. In DNA form, the CDR3 reads TGTGCCAGCAGTTCTCTCAAACAGGGTGGGAATTCACCCCTCCACTTT. This codes for CASSSLKQGGNSPLHF.

This chain's CDR3 is CSAATGTEAFF. CDR3 sequence (DNA): TGCAGCGCCGCCACGGGTACTGAAGCTTTCTTT. The chain uses TRBV29-1 and TRBJ1-1, with no clear D. V was clipped by 7 bases and J by 5 bases, with 11 bases between them. The CDR3 contains 11 residues. Per germline, CDR1 SQVTM and CDR2 ANQGSEA.

The chain carries TRBV4-1 and TRBJ1-4, with 9 bases matching TRBD1. With V trimmed by 1 base and J by 3 bases, 9 bases remained unmatched. The CDR3 consists of 18 residues. Germline assignment: CDR1 MGHRA and CDR2 YSYEKL. The CDR3 DNA reads as TGCGCCAGCAGCCAAGGAGGCAACAGGGGGCCGGCTAATGAAAAACTGTTTTTT. Translation: CASSQGGNRGPANEKLFF.